The 12 T cell receptor beta chains below come from one sample, sequenced in a study of lymphopenia after photon versus proton radiotherapy (dated by TCRdb to between 2018 and 2020). Libraries were made using the immunoSEQ multiplex PCR assay. TCRdb provides this immuneACCESS table in a form limited to in-frame rearrangements. Some clones are lacking; in checked studies, under half of them reflect an unresolved V gene, and why the rest are absent is not known. This sample lists around 35,000 clones; about 85% were detected once. The ten top clones hold 2.9% of the sample. Sequenced material: peripheral blood, taken from a patient treated with photon-based radiotherapy. Receptors were obtained from a man over 45 with gastric cancer.

This rearrangement joins TRBV27 to TRBJ2-1; D may be TRBD2 (6 bases). This CDR3 comprises 15 residues. The germline V and J ends were trimmed by 5 bases and 6 bases, with 17 bases remaining between them. Germline V CDR1 and CDR2: MNHEY, SMNVEV (reference sequence). The CDR3 bases are TGTGCCAGCAGTCTAGACGGGACTGGATTCAATGAGCAGTTCTTC. This translates into CASSLDGTGFNEQFF.

The V and J genes are TRBV6-1 and TRBJ2-3; 11 positions agree with TRBD2. The CDR3 has 17 amino acids. V gave up 0 bases and J gave up 5 bases; unmatched junction bases: 7. Germline V gives CDR1 MNHNS, CDR2 SASEGT. CDR3 loop: CASSEAQGSGRVDTQYF. CDR3 in DNA: TGTGCCAGCAGTGAAGCCCAAGGTAGCGGGAGGGTAGATACGCAGTATTTT.

The V and J genes are TRBV7-9 and TRBJ2-2; D unresolved. Per the germline V gene, CDR1 is SEHNR and CDR2 is FQNEAQ (reference sequence). Trimming pared 3 bases from V and 4 bases from J, leaving 6 bases between. The length of the CDR3 is 13 residues. CDR3 in amino acids: CASSFGPTGELFF. The CDR3 region has the DNA TGTGCCAGCAGCTTCGGACCCACCGGGGAGCTGTTTTTT.

This sequence joins TRBV2 and TRBJ1-1; a possible D gene is TRBD1 (6 bases). The V gene lost 6 bases and the J gene lost 2 bases, with 13 bases spanning the gap. The germline gives CDR1 SNHLY, CDR2 FYNNEI. The CDR3 is 14 residues long. Here the CDR3 reads CASRQGRSNTEAFF. For the CDR3, the DNA is TGTGCCAGCAGACAGGGACGGAGTAACACTGAAGCTTTCTTT.

The chain joins TRBV5-1 to TRBJ2-5, with D uncertain. Per germline, CDR1 SGHRS and CDR2 YFSETQ. The CDR3 loop spans 11 amino acids. V lost 2 bases, J lost 3 bases, and 2 bases lay in between. This CDR3 reads CASSFKETQYF. Here the CDR3 DNA reads TGCGCCAGCAGCTTCAAAGAGACCCAGTACTTC. The full variable domain, rest sourced from reference TRBV5-1 and TRBJ2-5, is KAGVTQTPRYLIKTRGQQVTLSCSPISGHRSVSWYQQTPGQGLQFLFEYFSETQRNKGNFPGRFSGRQFSNSRSEMNVSTLELGDSALYLCASSFKETQYFGPGTRLLVL.

The V gene is TRBV9, the J gene TRBJ2-3, with 7 nucleotides matching TRBD1. This CDR3 has 16 amino acids. The V gene's germline CDR1 is SGDLS and CDR2 YYNGEE. J was trimmed by 1 base and V by 0 bases; bases with no gene match: 5. The CDR3 DNA sequence: TGTGCCAGCAGCGTAGCCGAGGGACAGCGCACAGATACGCAGTATTTT. Translation: CASSVAEGQRTDTQYF.

This chain links TRBV25-1 with TRBJ2-3; D might be TRBD2 (6 bases). Trimming removed 1 base from V and 5 bases from J, with 19 bases in between. There are 17 residues in the CDR3. In germline, CDR1 is MGHDK, CDR2 SYGVNS. CDR3 DNA: TGTGCCAGCAGTGAATCCTCGGAGCGGGCACTCCTAGATACGCAGTATTTT. It encodes CASSESSERALLDTQYF. The whole variable domain, remainder taken from reference TRBV25-1 and TRBJ2-3, is EADIYQTPRYLVIGTGKKITLECSQTMGHDKMYWYQQDPGMELHLIHYSYGVNSTEKGDLSSESTVSRIRTEHFPLTLESARPSHTSQYLCASSESSERALLDTQYFGPGTRLTVL.

This chain connects TRBV5-1 to TRBJ2-2; possibly TRBD2 for D (5 bases). The CDR3 has 14 amino acids. Trimming stripped 5 bases from V and 2 bases from J, with 10 bases between. Germline CDR1 and CDR2: SGHRS and YFSETQ. DNA of the CDR3: TGCGCCAGCAGTTGGACTTCAAACACCGGGGAGCTGTTTTTT. Amino acids: CASSWTSNTGELFF. Filled out from reference TRBV5-1 and TRBJ2-2, the complete variable domain reads KAGVTQTPRYLIKTRGQQVTLSCSPISGHRSVSWYQQTPGQGLQFLFEYFSETQRNKGNFPGRFSGRQFSNSRSEMNVSTLELGDSALYLCASSWTSNTGELFFGEGSRLTVL.

The CDR3 protein is CASSLLSGTGDEQYF. The CDR3 DNA follows: TGTGCCAGCTCACTTCTCTCCGGGACAGGGGACGAGCAGTACTTC. This chain links TRBV18 with TRBJ2-7, with 10 bases lining up with TRBD1. After removal of 4 bases from V and 5 bases from J, the junction contained 8 bases not matched to a gene. Per the germline V gene, CDR1 is KGHSH and CDR2 is LQKENI. The length of the CDR3 is 15 residues.

The gene calls are TRBV30 and TRBJ2-3; D possibly uses TRBD1 or TRBD2 (5 bases each). The length of the CDR3 is 15 residues. V lost 1 base and J 2 bases, leaving 13 bases between the germline ends. The V gene's germline CDR1 is GTSNPN and CDR2 SVGIG (reference sequence). The CDR3 nucleotides are TGTGCCTGGAGTGGGCTAGCTGGGGCCACAGATACGCAGTATTTT. It translates to CAWSGLAGATDTQYF.

This sequence joins TRBV28 and TRBJ1-4; 7 positions match TRBD1. Per the germline V gene, CDR1 is MDHEN and CDR2 is SYDVKM. V lost 8 bases, J lost 6 bases, and 3 bases stayed unmatched. The CDR3 length is 12 residues. Here the CDR3 DNA reads TGTGCCAGCGGCAGGGGGGATGAAAAACTGTTTTTT. As protein: CASGRGDEKLFF.

This chain joins TRBV4-3 and TRBJ2-1; 13 bases are shared with TRBD2. Germline CDR1 LGHNA, CDR2 YSLEER. Trimming removed 3 bases from V and 3 bases from J; junction bases left unmatched: 8. The CDR3 spans 18 residues. For the CDR3, the DNA is TGCGCCAGCAGCCACTCAGAGGGACTAGCGGGGATCTACAATGAGCAGTTCTTC. Its protein product is CASSHSEGLAGIYNEQFF.